A selection of T cell receptor beta chains follows, all from one sample in a study of control samples from healthy donors and cancer patients. Only in-frame clones appear in the TCRdb table, and some are missing; sequencing was by immunoSEQ multiplex PCR. Here the sample spans about 84,000 clones, roughly nine tenths being singletons. The sequencing input was blood. Every receptor here comes from a man aged 50-59 years in good health. Both conserved end residues are part of each CDR3. Fields, in order: V gene, clone size, D gene, J gene, CDR3 protein, CDR3 DNA. The D gene is left open where the match is weak. Clone size is shown for a subset of rows, as once, few, many or a class of expanded clone.

v_call: TRBV30; clone_size: .; d_call: .; j_call: TRBJ1-3; cdr3_aa: CAWSVGRDNSGNTIYF; cdr3_nt: TGTGCCTGGAGTGTTGGTAGGGACAACTCTGGAAACACCATATATTTT
v_call: TRBV2; clone_size: .; d_call: .; j_call: TRBJ1-4; cdr3_aa: CASSPRRTGNNEKLFF; cdr3_nt: TGTGCCAGCAGTCCGAGACGGACGGGGAATAATGAAAAACTGTTTTTT
v_call: TRBV7-9; clone_size: .; d_call: .; j_call: TRBJ1-3; cdr3_aa: CASSLAGLLGNTIYF; cdr3_nt: TGTGCCAGCAGCTTAGCAGGGCTACTTGGAAACACCATATATTTT
v_call: TRBV24-1; clone_size: .; d_call: TRBD1; j_call: TRBJ2-2; cdr3_aa: CATSVRQGWNTGELFF; cdr3_nt: TGTGCCACCAGTGTACGACAGGGATGGAACACCGGGGAGCTGTTTTTT
v_call: TRBV24-1; clone_size: once; d_call: .; j_call: TRBJ1-6; cdr3_aa: CATSEGDSYNSPLHF; cdr3_nt: TGTGCCACCAGTGAGGGGGACTCCTATAATTCACCCCTCCACTTT
v_call: TRBV14; clone_size: few; d_call: .; j_call: TRBJ2-1; cdr3_aa: CASSQDPSRRLSYNEQFF; cdr3_nt: TGTGCCAGCAGCCAAGATCCGTCGCGACGTCTCTCCTACAATGAGCAGTTCTTC
v_call: TRBV27; clone_size: .; d_call: .; j_call: TRBJ1-5; cdr3_aa: CASSLSVNQPQHF; cdr3_nt: TGTGCCAGCAGTTTATCTGTTAATCAGCCCCAGCATTTT
v_call: TRBV24-1; clone_size: .; d_call: .; j_call: TRBJ1-5; cdr3_aa: CATSDPRTANQPQHF; cdr3_nt: TGTGCCACCAGTGATCCAAGGACAGCTAATCAGCCCCAGCATTTT
v_call: TRBV19; clone_size: once; d_call: .; j_call: TRBJ1-5; cdr3_aa: CASSIPFSGFYSNQPQHF; cdr3_nt: TGTGCCAGTAGTATCCCTTTCTCGGGATTTTATAGCAATCAGCCCCAGCATTTT
v_call: TRBV24-1; clone_size: .; d_call: .; j_call: TRBJ1-5; cdr3_aa: CATSSYNQPQHF; cdr3_nt: TGTGCCACCAGTTCCTATAATCAGCCCCAGCATTTT
v_call: TRBV2; clone_size: .; d_call: .; j_call: TRBJ2-5; cdr3_aa: CASSDYGGQETQYF; cdr3_nt: TGTGCCAGCAGTGATTACGGGGGACAAGAGACCCAGTACTTC
v_call: TRBV7-7; clone_size: .; d_call: .; j_call: TRBJ2-1; cdr3_aa: CASSLQVTGSEQFF; cdr3_nt: TGTGCCAGCAGCCTACAGGTTACGGGGAGCGAGCAGTTCTTC
v_call: TRBV10-1; clone_size: .; d_call: .; j_call: TRBJ1-6; cdr3_aa: CASSEAFGGSPLHF; cdr3_nt: TGCGCCAGCAGTGAGGCTTTCGGGGGCTCACCCCTCCACTTT
v_call: TRBV7-9; clone_size: .; d_call: TRBD1; j_call: TRBJ1-2; cdr3_aa: CASSRQGSNYGYTF; cdr3_nt: TGTGCCAGCAGCAGACAGGGCTCTAACTATGGCTACACCTTC
v_call: TRBV25-1; clone_size: .; d_call: .; j_call: TRBJ2-1; cdr3_aa: CASSEYGGHRSEQFF; cdr3_nt: TGTGCCAGCAGTGAATATGGGGGGCACAGGAGTGAGCAGTTCTTC
v_call: TRBV5-1; clone_size: .; d_call: .; j_call: TRBJ1-1; cdr3_aa: CASSLDPNTEAFF; cdr3_nt: TGCGCCAGCAGCTTGGATCCGAACACTGAAGCTTTCTTT
v_call: TRBV29-1; clone_size: .; d_call: TRBD2; j_call: TRBJ2-5; cdr3_aa: CSGETSGGAETQYF; cdr3_nt: TGCAGCGGGGAGACTAGCGGGGGAGCAGAGACCCAGTACTTC
v_call: TRBV9; clone_size: .; d_call: TRBD1; j_call: TRBJ1-1; cdr3_aa: CASSGRTGGTEAFF; cdr3_nt: TGTGCCAGCAGCGGGCGGACAGGGGGCACTGAAGCTTTCTTT
v_call: TRBV4-2; clone_size: .; d_call: .; j_call: TRBJ1-4; cdr3_aa: CASSQAELWTDNEKLFF; cdr3_nt: TGTGCCAGCAGCCAAGCGGAGTTATGGACAGATAATGAAAAACTGTTTTTT
v_call: TRBV6-5; clone_size: .; d_call: .; j_call: TRBJ1-5; cdr3_aa: CASSLNSNQPQHF; cdr3_nt: TGTGCCAGCAGTTTGAATAGCAATCAGCCCCAGCATTTT
v_call: TRBV6-5; clone_size: few; d_call: .; j_call: TRBJ2-7; cdr3_aa: CASREGGEQYF; cdr3_nt: TGTGCCAGCAGGGAGGGTGGCGAGCAGTACTTC
v_call: TRBV7-8; clone_size: .; d_call: TRBD1; j_call: TRBJ1-2; cdr3_aa: CASSPAERGLAGYTF; cdr3_nt: TGTGCCAGCAGCCCCGCGGAGAGGGGGCTGGCTGGCTACACCTTC
v_call: TRBV19; clone_size: .; d_call: .; j_call: TRBJ1-5; cdr3_aa: CASTLTVNQPQHF; cdr3_nt: TGTGCCAGTACCCTGACAGTTAATCAGCCCCAGCATTTT
v_call: TRBV27; clone_size: .; d_call: .; j_call: TRBJ2-3; cdr3_aa: CASSSSWVSTDTQYF; cdr3_nt: TGTGCCAGCAGTTCCTCGTGGGTGAGCACAGATACGCAGTATTTT
v_call: TRBV7-9; clone_size: .; d_call: TRBD1; j_call: TRBJ2-2; cdr3_aa: CASPSGGVLTGELFF; cdr3_nt: TGTGCCAGCCCCTCAGGGGGTGTTTTAACCGGGGAGCTGTTTTTT
v_call: TRBV14; clone_size: .; d_call: .; j_call: TRBJ2-7; cdr3_aa: CASSPTQVGLEQYF; cdr3_nt: TGTGCCAGCAGCCCGACTCAGGTTGGCTTGGAGCAGTACTTC
v_call: TRBV11-2; clone_size: .; d_call: TRBD2; j_call: TRBJ2-7; cdr3_aa: CASSLTSGEGYEQYF; cdr3_nt: TGTGCCAGCAGCCTTACTAGCGGGGAGGGCTACGAGCAGTACTTC
v_call: TRBV7-8; clone_size: .; d_call: .; j_call: TRBJ1-3; cdr3_aa: CASSLATVTASSGNTIYF; cdr3_nt: TGTGCCAGCAGCTTAGCGACGGTCACAGCGAGCTCTGGAAACACCATATATTTT
v_call: TRBV11-2; clone_size: .; d_call: .; j_call: TRBJ2-1; cdr3_aa: CASSTRRRHRGYNEQFF; cdr3_nt: TGTGCCAGCAGCACCAGACGGAGGCATCGCGGTTACAATGAGCAGTTCTTC
v_call: TRBV10-2; clone_size: .; d_call: .; j_call: TRBJ2-7; cdr3_aa: CASSDPMTLEGKQYF; cdr3_nt: TGCGCCAGCAGTGACCCCATGACACTGGAGGGAAAGCAGTACTTC
v_call: TRBV2; clone_size: .; d_call: .; j_call: TRBJ1-5; cdr3_aa: CASSEPWVHQPQHF; cdr3_nt: TGTGCCAGCAGTGAACCGTGGGTTCATCAGCCCCAGCATTTT
v_call: TRBV24-1; clone_size: .; d_call: .; j_call: TRBJ2-3; cdr3_aa: CATTPGGIGADTQYF; cdr3_nt: TGTGCCACCACACCGGGGGGCATAGGCGCAGATACGCAGTATTTT
v_call: TRBV27; clone_size: .; d_call: .; j_call: TRBJ2-2; cdr3_aa: CASSLSPVNTGELFF; cdr3_nt: TGTGCCAGCAGTTTAAGTCCAGTAAACACCGGGGAGCTGTTTTTT
v_call: TRBV29-1; clone_size: .; d_call: .; j_call: TRBJ1-1; cdr3_aa: CSVEQGWAEAFF; cdr3_nt: TGCAGCGTTGAACAGGGCTGGGCCGAAGCTTTCTTT
v_call: TRBV11-2; clone_size: .; d_call: TRBD1; j_call: TRBJ1-1; cdr3_aa: CASSLGAGGAEAFF; cdr3_nt: TGTGCCAGCAGCTTAGGCGCAGGGGGGGCTGAAGCTTTCTTT
v_call: TRBV5-1; clone_size: .; d_call: TRBD1; j_call: TRBJ1-2; cdr3_aa: CASSTSNRDSRYTF; cdr3_nt: TGCGCCAGCAGCACATCAAACCGGGACAGCCGCTACACCTTC
v_call: TRBV4-1; clone_size: once; d_call: .; j_call: TRBJ1-1; cdr3_aa: CASSQDTDLRLAFF; cdr3_nt: TGCGCCAGCAGCCAAGATACAGATTTAAGGTTAGCTTTCTTT
v_call: TRBV10-2; clone_size: .; d_call: .; j_call: TRBJ1-6; cdr3_aa: CASRPPGALNSPLHF; cdr3_nt: TGCGCCAGCAGGCCCCCAGGGGCCCTTAATTCACCCCTCCACTTT
v_call: TRBV5-6; clone_size: .; d_call: .; j_call: TRBJ1-3; cdr3_aa: CASSPLQGGTISGNTIYF; cdr3_nt: TGTGCCAGCAGCCCCCTACAGGGAGGGACAATCTCTGGAAACACCATATATTTT
v_call: TRBV7-2; clone_size: .; d_call: TRBD1; j_call: TRBJ2-5; cdr3_aa: CASTTGVGETQYF; cdr3_nt: TGTGCCAGCACCACAGGGGTCGGGGAGACCCAGTACTTC
v_call: TRBV11-2; clone_size: .; d_call: .; j_call: TRBJ1-1; cdr3_aa: CASSLERGAFF; cdr3_nt: TGTGCCAGCAGCTTAGAACGGGGAGCTTTCTTT
v_call: TRBV4-3; clone_size: .; d_call: .; j_call: TRBJ1-1; cdr3_aa: CASSQDQTVEAEAFF; cdr3_nt: TGCGCCAGCAGCCAAGATCAGACAGTGGAGGCTGAAGCTTTCTTT
v_call: TRBV6-5; clone_size: .; d_call: .; j_call: TRBJ1-5; cdr3_aa: CASSSDAPFSNQPQHF; cdr3_nt: TGTGCCAGCAGTTCCGACGCCCCGTTTAGCAATCAGCCCCAGCATTTT
v_call: TRBV7-2; clone_size: once; d_call: .; j_call: TRBJ1-5; cdr3_aa: CASSPTGMGWYSNQPQHF; cdr3_nt: TGTGCCAGCAGCCCAACAGGGATGGGATGGTATAGCAATCAGCCCCAGCATTTT